Listed below are T cell receptor beta chains from one sample, sequenced in a study of blood T cell repertoires in COVID-19. TCRdb's table, derived via immunoSEQ multiplex PCR, lists solely in-frame clones and lacks some. The profile covers over 70,000 clones, with 65% to 85% appearing a single time and approximately 16% taken by the ten largest. The sample comprised peripheral blood. All receptors derive from a man between 65 and 80 years old with active or convalescent COVID-19. Both conserved end residues are part of each CDR3. A D gene is named only where the DNA matches it firmly. Clone size is not always given. Where it is, it says once, few, many or a class for expanded clones.

abundance: -
j_gene: TRBJ1-2
len: 14
d_gene: -
v_gene: TRBV2
CDR3aa: CASRYRLTNYGYTF
CDR3nt: TGTGCCAGCAGGTACAGGTTGACTAACTATGGCTACACCTTC

abundance: once
j_gene: TRBJ2-7
len: 15
d_gene: TRBD1
v_gene: TRBV18
CDR3aa: CASSTLGTEDSEQYF
CDR3nt: TGTGCCAGCTCAACCCTCGGGACAGAAGATTCCGAGCAGTACTTC

abundance: -
j_gene: TRBJ2-7
len: 15
d_gene: -
v_gene: TRBV2
CDR3aa: CASSDVRQGLYEQYF
CDR3nt: TGTGCCAGCAGTGACGTTCGGCAGGGCCTCTACGAGCAGTACTTC

abundance: -
j_gene: TRBJ1-1
len: 12
d_gene: -
v_gene: TRBV13
CDR3aa: CASSLGATEAFF
CDR3nt: TGTGCCAGCAGCTTAGGGGCCACTGAAGCTTTCTTT

abundance: -
j_gene: TRBJ2-4
len: 13
d_gene: TRBD2
v_gene: TRBV19
CDR3aa: CASSMSGGSIQYF
CDR3nt: TGTGCCAGTAGTATGAGCGGGGGCAGCATTCAGTACTTC

abundance: -
j_gene: TRBJ1-5
len: 12
d_gene: -
v_gene: TRBV7-2
CDR3aa: CASSSRSGPQHF
CDR3nt: TGTGCCAGCAGCTCCCGAAGCGGGCCCCAGCATTTT

abundance: once
j_gene: TRBJ2-3
len: 15
d_gene: TRBD2
v_gene: TRBV3-1/TRBV3-2
CDR3aa: CASSLSGVGTDTQYF
CDR3nt: TGTGCCAGCAGCCTAAGCGGGGTGGGCACAGATACGCAGTATTTT

abundance: -
j_gene: TRBJ2-5
len: 14
d_gene: -
v_gene: TRBV2
CDR3aa: CASSGPAKGGTQYF
CDR3nt: TGTGCCAGCAGTGGTCCGGCCAAAGGCGGGACCCAGTACTTC

abundance: -
j_gene: TRBJ1-2
len: 14
d_gene: -
v_gene: TRBV7-8
CDR3aa: CASSLEKTVFGYTF
CDR3nt: TGTGCCAGCAGCTTAGAGAAGACAGTTTTCGGCTACACCTTC

abundance: -
j_gene: TRBJ2-5
len: 13
d_gene: TRBD1
v_gene: TRBV5-1
CDR3aa: CASNRGSQETQYF
CDR3nt: TGCGCCAGCAACAGGGGAAGCCAAGAGACCCAGTACTTC

abundance: -
j_gene: TRBJ2-7
len: 14
d_gene: -
v_gene: TRBV11-2
CDR3aa: CASSLVTGNHEQYF
CDR3nt: TGTGCCAGCAGCTTAGTTACAGGGAACCACGAGCAGTACTTC

abundance: -
j_gene: TRBJ2-5
len: 13
d_gene: -
v_gene: TRBV2
CDR3aa: CASKRGGWETQYF
CDR3nt: TGTGCCAGCAAGAGGGGGGGCTGGGAGACCCAGTACTTC

abundance: -
j_gene: TRBJ1-6
len: 13
d_gene: TRBD1
v_gene: TRBV10-1
CDR3aa: CASSGQGNSPLHF
CDR3nt: TGCGCCAGCAGTGGACAGGGGAATTCACCCCTCCACTTT

abundance: -
j_gene: TRBJ2-7
len: 15
d_gene: -
v_gene: TRBV28
CDR3aa: CASSPYTGFSYEQYF
CDR3nt: TGTGCCAGCAGTCCCTATACGGGATTCTCCTACGAGCAGTACTTC

abundance: -
j_gene: TRBJ2-5
len: 15
d_gene: -
v_gene: TRBV6-5
CDR3aa: CASSTQRQVRGTQYF
CDR3nt: TGTGCCAGCAGTACCCAAAGACAGGTCAGGGGGACCCAGTACTTC